The source of this TCR beta chain is a study of molecular identifiers for immune sequencing clone quantification. Via MiXCR, TCRdb re-called the PCR reads, giving one row per CDR3 protein. Of over 600,000 distinct CDR3 sequences listed, about 20% are singletons. This clonotype was seen many times. V shed 4 bases and J 5 bases; nucleotides not matched to a gene: 8. Germline assignment: CDR1 SQVTM and CDR2 ANQGSEA. The CDR3 extends over 14 amino acids. The clonotype was recovered from a human donor in good health. Some libraries in this study had Jurkat cell RNA spiked in. The genes are TRBV29-1 and TRBJ2-5, with 9 bases matching TRBD2. Sample: naive CD8+ T cells from blood, with Jurkat cell RNA spiked in. The subset here: FACS-sorted CD8+CD4-CCR7+CD45RA+ naive T cells. The CDR3 region is CSVGGAGGRETQYF. The CDR3 coding sequence is TGCAGCGTTGGGGGAGCGGGAGGAAGGGAGACCCAGTACTTC.